This is a list of T cell receptor beta chains from one sample in a study of OX40 agonist ivuxolimab in advanced cancers. Sequencing was performed with immunoSEQ multiplex PCR; in TCRdb, only in-frame clones are kept and a portion is missing. The sample yields under 15,000 clones, 65% to 85% seen once. The sample was CD4+ or CD8+ T cells sorted from blood, taken in a trial of the OX40 agonist ivuxolimab. The receptors originated from an adult with an advanced solid tumor such as melanoma, head and neck, liver or kidney cancer. CDR3s include the opening cysteine and the closing phenylalanine or tryptophan. A D gene is named only where the DNA matches it firmly. Not every row has a clone size; where given, it reads once, few, many or a size class.

d_gene,j_gene,abundance,v_gene,CDR3aa,CDR3nt
TRBD2,TRBJ2-2,.,TRBV6-5,CASSAGGGWTGELFF,TGTGCCAGCAGTGCTGGCGGGGGATGGACCGGGGAGCTGTTTTTT
TRBD2,TRBJ2-1,once,TRBV9,CASSVSLTSGASYNEQFF,TGTGCCAGCAGCGTATCCCTGACTAGCGGAGCATCCTACAATGAGCAGTTCTTC
.,TRBJ2-7,once,TRBV30,CAWSDGWYEQYF,TGTGCCTGGAGTGATGGTTGGTACGAGCAGTACTTC
.,TRBJ1-1,.,TRBV11-3,CASSSTYREAAEAFF,TGTGCCAGCAGCTCAACGTACAGGGAAGCGGCTGAAGCTTTCTTT
.,TRBJ2-7,.,TRBV5-5,CASSLERAHEQYF,TGTGCCAGCAGCTTGGAGAGGGCCCACGAGCAGTACTTC
TRBD1,TRBJ2-7,.,TRBV9,CASSHRDRAYEQYF,TGTGCCAGCAGCCACCGGGACAGGGCCTACGAGCAGTACTTC
TRBD1,TRBJ2-2,.,TRBV9,CASSVVGTGEGELFF,TGTGCCAGCAGCGTAGTGGGAACAGGGGAGGGGGAGCTGTTTTTT
.,TRBJ1-1,few,TRBV6-1,CASGGGFGNTEAFF,TGTGCCAGCGGGGGGGGCTTCGGGAACACTGAAGCTTTCTTT
TRBD2,TRBJ2-7,.,TRBV30,CAWSLGTSGSYEQYF,TGTGCCTGGTCCCTTGGGACTAGCGGGAGCTACGAGCAGTACTTC
.,TRBJ1-5,.,TRBV30,CAWSVRGRYQPQHF,TGTGCCTGGAGTGTACGCGGTAGATATCAGCCCCAGCATTTT
.,TRBJ1-4,.,TRBV29-1,CSVAGALGKLFF,TGCAGCGTTGCAGGGGCTCTGGGAAAACTGTTTTTT
.,TRBJ2-7,.,TRBV27,CASSPTGGTAYEQYF,TGTGCCAGCAGTCCAACGGGTGGGACCGCCTACGAGCAGTACTTC
.,TRBJ2-1,.,TRBV19,CASSILWQYNEQFF,TGTGCCAGTAGTATACTCTGGCAGTACAATGAGCAGTTCTTC
.,TRBJ1-4,.,TRBV7-8,CASSLGKKLFF,TGTGCCAGCAGTTTAGGGAAAAAACTGTTTTTT
TRBD1,TRBJ1-1,.,TRBV2,CASEQGNTEAFF,TGTGCCAGCGAACAGGGGAATACTGAAGCTTTCTTT
TRBD2,TRBJ2-7,.,TRBV6-6,CASSYDAGGSSYEQYF,TGTGCCAGCAGTTACGACGCGGGGGGGAGCTCCTACGAGCAGTACTTC
.,TRBJ2-1,medium-sized,TRBV7-3,CASSLTGSNEQFF,TGTGCCAGCAGCTTAACAGGGTCCAATGAGCAGTTCTTC
TRBD2,TRBJ2-7,.,TRBV6-1,CASSVGGSYEQYF,TGTGCCAGCAGTGTGGGGGGGTCCTACGAGCAGTACTTC
TRBD1,TRBJ1-3,once,TRBV5-4,CASSTQGRDTIYF,TGTGCCAGCAGCACACAGGGGCGGGACACCATATATTTT
.,TRBJ1-2,.,TRBV6-5,CASSYGLYYGYTF,TGTGCCAGCAGTTACGGACTTTACTATGGCTACACCTTC
TRBD2,TRBJ2-5,.,TRBV7-8,CASSLLAGDGETQYF,TGTGCCAGCAGCCTACTAGCGGGGGACGGGGAGACCCAGTACTTC
.,TRBJ2-2,.,TRBV6-5,CASSYAPITGELFF,TGTGCCAGCAGTTATGCCCCGATCACCGGGGAGCTGTTTTTT
TRBD2,TRBJ2-7,.,TRBV7-8,CASTSGGESSYEQYF,TGTGCCAGCACCTCCGGGGGGGAGAGCTCCTACGAGCAGTACTTC
.,TRBJ2-7,.,TRBV2,CASSEGQYYEQYF,TGTGCCAGCAGCGAAGGGCAGTACTACGAGCAGTACTTC
.,TRBJ2-1,.,TRBV4-1,CASSQAASSSYNEQFF,TGCGCCAGCAGCCAAGCGGCTAGCAGCTCCTACAATGAGCAGTTCTTC
.,TRBJ1-1,.,TRBV27,CASSPSLKGLTEAFF,TGTGCCAGCAGCCCTTCCCTGAAAGGACTCACTGAAGCTTTCTTT
TRBD1,TRBJ1-1,.,TRBV7-9,CASSPPGQGLNTEAFF,TGTGCCAGCAGCCCACCGGGACAGGGATTGAACACTGAAGCTTTCTTT
TRBD2,TRBJ2-1,.,TRBV9,CASSVSSGRIYNEQFF,TGTGCCAGCAGCGTATCTAGCGGGAGGATTTACAATGAGCAGTTCTTC
TRBD1,TRBJ1-6,.,TRBV2,CASSAGQGAYNSPLHF,TGTGCCAGCAGTGCGGGACAGGGGGCCTATAATTCACCCCTCCACTTT
.,TRBJ1-2,medium-sized,TRBV18,CASSPGQGLQGYTF,TGTGCCAGCTCCCCGGGACAAGGTTTACAGGGCTACACCTTC
.,TRBJ2-5,.,TRBV7-8,CASSLSRGRETQYF,TGTGCCAGCAGCTTGTCGCGGGGACGAGAGACCCAGTACTTC
.,TRBJ1-1,.,TRBV6-5,CASSASRSTEAFF,TGTGCCAGCAGTGCGTCCCGGTCCACTGAAGCTTTCTTT
.,TRBJ1-1,.,TRBV19,CASSIVGGEAFF,TGTGCCAGTAGTATAGTTGGGGGTGAAGCTTTCTTT
.,TRBJ2-7,once,TRBV11-2,CASSLGRGKYEQYF,TGTGCCAGCAGCTTAGGTCGGGGGAAGTACGAGCAGTACTTC
.,TRBJ2-3,.,TRBV7-8,CASSRGGTIPTDTQYF,TGTGCCAGCAGCAGGGGGGGGACCATACCGACAGATACGCAGTATTTT
.,TRBJ1-4,.,TRBV4-1,CASSPESTNEKLFF,TGCGCCAGCAGCCCGGAGTCAACTAATGAAAAACTGTTTTTT
.,TRBJ1-2,once,TRBV10-3,CAISEGGQYYGYTF,TGTGCCATCAGTGAGGGTGGGCAGTACTATGGCTACACCTTC
TRBD2,TRBJ2-3,.,TRBV10-1,CASSEAGGLRDTQYF,TGCGCCAGCAGTGAAGCGGGGGGACTCCGAGATACGCAGTATTTT
TRBD1,TRBJ2-3,.,TRBV5-1,CASSLGDRGSTDTQYF,TGCGCCAGCAGCTTGGGGGACAGGGGAAGCACAGATACGCAGTATTTT
TRBD1,TRBJ1-1,.,TRBV27,CASSLLGGQGNTEAFF,TGTGCCAGCAGTTTATTGGGAGGACAGGGGAACACTGAAGCTTTCTTT
.,TRBJ2-1,.,TRBV19,CASSMYRGGEQFF,TGTGCCAGTAGTATGTACAGGGGAGGTGAGCAGTTCTTC
.,TRBJ2-1,.,TRBV6-5,CASSPRAPGNEQFF,TGTGCCAGCAGTCCCCGGGCCCCGGGTAATGAGCAGTTCTTC
TRBD1,TRBJ1-1,.,TRBV11-2,CASSRAQGRTEAFF,TGTGCCAGCAGCCGAGCACAGGGGAGGACTGAAGCTTTCTTT
TRBD2,TRBJ2-2,.,TRBV19,CASSIDPGLAEGTGELFF,TGTGCCAGTAGTATAGATCCGGGACTAGCGGAAGGCACCGGGGAGCTGTTTTTT
.,TRBJ2-2,medium-sized,TRBV9,CASSVGASTGELFF,TGTGCCAGCAGCGTAGGGGCATCAACCGGGGAGCTGTTTTTT
.,TRBJ2-1,.,TRBV9,CASTPLVVGEQFF,TGTGCCAGCACCCCACTGGTGGTCGGGGAGCAGTTCTTC
.,TRBJ2-7,.,TRBV5-4,CASSPTPNYEQYF,TGTGCCAGCAGCCCTACACCGAACTACGAGCAGTACTTC
.,TRBJ1-3,.,TRBV10-1,CASRDPGDSGNTIYF,TGCGCCAGCAGAGACCCAGGGGACTCTGGAAACACCATATATTTT
.,TRBJ1-2,medium-sized,TRBV5-5,CASSLVGGSPHGYTF,TGTGCCAGCAGCTTGGTAGGAGGGTCACCACACGGCTACACCTTC
.,TRBJ2-2,once,TRBV9,CASSVNPTSFKAVTGELFF,TGTGCCAGCAGCGTTAACCCTACTAGTTTCAAAGCTGTCACCGGGGAGCTGTTTTTT
.,TRBJ1-2,.,TRBV4-1,CASSPLLWGHYGYTF,TGCGCCAGCAGCCCCCTACTGTGGGGGCACTATGGCTACACCTTC
TRBD2,TRBJ2-1,.,TRBV7-2,CASSPGTISYNEQFF,TGTGCCAGCAGCCCCGGGACTATCTCCTACAATGAGCAGTTCTTC
.,TRBJ2-6,once,TRBV30,CAWRDRSGANVLTF,TGTGCCTGGAGAGACAGGTCTGGGGCCAACGTCCTGACTTTC